This T cell receptor (beta chain) derives from a study of breast tumors, draining lymph nodes, adjacent tissues. General study points: Tumor TCR diversity was below lymph nodes but above nontumor tissue. Luminal-like breast cancer showed significantly greater tumor-nontumor repertoire similarity than basal-like breast cancer did.

This clonotype was found many times. Its antigen is not identified. One entry per CDR3 protein, called by TCRdb with MiXCR from the multiplex PCR reads. Of nearly 110,000 distinct CDR3 sequences listed, approximately 28% are singletons. Samples came from axillary lymph nodes draining the breast cancer. With 4 bases removed from V and 1 base from J, the gap between germline ends came to 17 bases. There are 16 residues in the CDR3. The chain carries TRBV12-3 or TRBV12-4 and TRBJ2-7; TRBD2 might be the D (6 bases). The sequencing input was axillary lymph node tissue. The TCR comes from a female donor with breast cancer. Some clones in this sample may be carry-over from other donors' samples. CDR3 sequence: CASSSPRGTASYEQYF. CDR3 coding DNA: TGTGCCAGCAGTTCTCCGCGGGGAACGGCATCCTACGAGCAGTACTTC.